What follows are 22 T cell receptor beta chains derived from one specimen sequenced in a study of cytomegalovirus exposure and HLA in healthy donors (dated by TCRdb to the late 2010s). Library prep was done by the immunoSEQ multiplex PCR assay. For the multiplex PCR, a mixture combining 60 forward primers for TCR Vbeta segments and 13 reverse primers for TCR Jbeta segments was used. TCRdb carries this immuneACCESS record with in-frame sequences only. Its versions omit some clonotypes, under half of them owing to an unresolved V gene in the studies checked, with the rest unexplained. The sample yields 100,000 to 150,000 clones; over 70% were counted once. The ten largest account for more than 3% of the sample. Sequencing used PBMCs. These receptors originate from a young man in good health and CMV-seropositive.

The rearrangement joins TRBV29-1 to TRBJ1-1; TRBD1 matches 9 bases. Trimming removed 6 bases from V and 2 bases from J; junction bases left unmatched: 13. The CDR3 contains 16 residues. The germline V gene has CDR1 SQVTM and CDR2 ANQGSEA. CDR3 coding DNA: TGCAGCGTCTCAGGGCCCACAGGGGGCCAAAACACTGAAGCTTTCTTT. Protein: CSVSGPTGGQNTEAFF.

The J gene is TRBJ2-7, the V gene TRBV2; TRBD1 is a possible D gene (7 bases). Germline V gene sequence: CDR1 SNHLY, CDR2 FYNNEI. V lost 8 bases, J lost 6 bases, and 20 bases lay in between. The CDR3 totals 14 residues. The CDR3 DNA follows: TGTGCCAGCGTAAGGGAGTCAGGGGGAGGCGAGCAGTACTTC. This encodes CASVRESGGGEQYF.

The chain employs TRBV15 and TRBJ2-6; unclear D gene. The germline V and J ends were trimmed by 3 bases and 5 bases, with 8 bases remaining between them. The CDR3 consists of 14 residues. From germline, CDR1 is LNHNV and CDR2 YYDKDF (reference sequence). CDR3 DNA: TGTGCCACCAGCAGCCACCCTAGGGCCAACGTCCTGACTTTC. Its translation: CATSSHPRANVLTF.

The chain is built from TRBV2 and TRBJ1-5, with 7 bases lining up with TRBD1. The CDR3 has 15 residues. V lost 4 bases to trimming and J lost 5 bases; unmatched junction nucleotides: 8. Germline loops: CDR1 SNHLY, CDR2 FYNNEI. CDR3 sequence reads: CASSVGQFEDQPQHF. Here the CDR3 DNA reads TGTGCCAGCAGTGTGGGACAGTTCGAGGATCAGCCCCAGCATTTT.

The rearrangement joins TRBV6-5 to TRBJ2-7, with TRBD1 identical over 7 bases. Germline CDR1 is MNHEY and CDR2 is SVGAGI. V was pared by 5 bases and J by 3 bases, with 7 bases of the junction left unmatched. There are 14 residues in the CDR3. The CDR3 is CASSPLGQVYEQYF. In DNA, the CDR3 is TGTGCCAGCAGTCCATTAGGACAGGTCTACGAGCAGTACTTC.

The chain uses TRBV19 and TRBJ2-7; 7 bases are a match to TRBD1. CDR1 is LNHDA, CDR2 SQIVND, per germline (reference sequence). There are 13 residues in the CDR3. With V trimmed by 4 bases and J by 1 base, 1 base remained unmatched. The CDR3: CASSKGQSYEQYF. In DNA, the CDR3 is TGTGCCAGTAGTAAGGGACAGTCCTACGAGCAGTACTTC.

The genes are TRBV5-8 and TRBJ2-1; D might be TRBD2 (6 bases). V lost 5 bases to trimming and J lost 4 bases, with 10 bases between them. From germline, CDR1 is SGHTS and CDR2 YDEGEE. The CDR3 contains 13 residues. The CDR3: CASSWGLYNEQFF. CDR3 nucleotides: TGTGCCAGCAGTTGGGGACTGTACAATGAGCAGTTCTTC.

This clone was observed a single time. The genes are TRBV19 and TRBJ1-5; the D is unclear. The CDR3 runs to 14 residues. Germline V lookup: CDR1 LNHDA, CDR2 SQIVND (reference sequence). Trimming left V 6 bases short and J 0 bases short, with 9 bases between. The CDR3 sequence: CASRNGVSNQPQHF. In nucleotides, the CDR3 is TGTGCCAGTAGGAACGGGGTTAGCAATCAGCCCCAGCATTTT. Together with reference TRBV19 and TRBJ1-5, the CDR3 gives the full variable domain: DGGITQSPKYLFRKEGQNVTLSCEQNLNHDAMYWYRQDPGQGLRLIYYSQIVNDFQKGDIAEGYSVSREKKESFPLTVTSAQKNPTAFYLCASRNGVSNQPQHFGDGTRLSIL.

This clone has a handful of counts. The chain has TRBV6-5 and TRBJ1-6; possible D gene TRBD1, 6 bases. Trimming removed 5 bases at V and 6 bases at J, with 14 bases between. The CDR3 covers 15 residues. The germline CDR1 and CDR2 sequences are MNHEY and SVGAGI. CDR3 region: CASSGQLPVNSPLHF. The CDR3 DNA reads TGTGCCAGCAGTGGACAGCTCCCTGTTAATTCACCCCTCCACTTT.

CDR3 protein: CSVEEGTTYNEQFF. The CDR3 DNA reads as TGCAGCGTTGAAGAGGGGACTACCTACAATGAGCAGTTCTTC. The rearrangement joins TRBV29-1 to TRBJ2-1; 7 bases match TRBD2. Per germline, CDR1 SQVTM and CDR2 ANQGSEA. The ends lost 0 bases at V and 2 bases at J; junction bases unmatched: 1. The CDR3 sequence is 14 residues long.

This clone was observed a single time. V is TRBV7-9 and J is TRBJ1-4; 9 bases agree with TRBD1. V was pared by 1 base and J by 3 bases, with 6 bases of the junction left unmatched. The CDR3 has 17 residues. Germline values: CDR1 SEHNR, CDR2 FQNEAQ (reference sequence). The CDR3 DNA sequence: TGTGCCAGCAGCTTAGGGACAGGGGCCCCCTCTAATGAAAAACTGTTTTTT. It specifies CASSLGTGAPSNEKLFF.

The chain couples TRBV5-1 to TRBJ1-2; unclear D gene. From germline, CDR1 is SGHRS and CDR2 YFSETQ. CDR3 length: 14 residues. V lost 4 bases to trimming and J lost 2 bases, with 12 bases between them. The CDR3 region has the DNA TGCGCCAGCAGCCCCCTCGAGGAGAACTATGGCTACACCTTC. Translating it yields CASSPLEENYGYTF.

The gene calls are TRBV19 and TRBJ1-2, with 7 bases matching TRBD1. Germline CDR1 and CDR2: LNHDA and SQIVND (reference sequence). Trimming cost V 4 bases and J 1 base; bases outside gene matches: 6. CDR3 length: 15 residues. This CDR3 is CASSTRQGDNYGYTF. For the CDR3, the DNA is TGTGCCAGTAGTACCCGACAGGGAGATAACTATGGCTACACCTTC.

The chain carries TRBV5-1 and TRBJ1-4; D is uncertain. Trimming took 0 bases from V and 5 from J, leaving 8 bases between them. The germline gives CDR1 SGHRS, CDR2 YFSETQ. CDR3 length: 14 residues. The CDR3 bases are TGCGCCAGCAGCTTGGACAGCTTAAATGAAAAACTGTTTTTT. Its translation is CASSLDSLNEKLFF.

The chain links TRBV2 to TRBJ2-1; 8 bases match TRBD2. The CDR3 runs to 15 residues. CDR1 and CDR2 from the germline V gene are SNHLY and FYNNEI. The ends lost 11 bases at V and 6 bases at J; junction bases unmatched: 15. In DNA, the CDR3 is TGTGCCCCCCGGGTAGGGCGGGAGGAGGCCAATGAGCAGTTCTTC. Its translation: CAPRVGREEANEQFF. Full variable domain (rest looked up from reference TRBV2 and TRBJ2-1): EPEVTQTPSHQVTQMGQEVILRCVPISNHLYFYWYRQILGQKVEFLVSFYNNEISEKSEIFDDQFSVERPDGSNFTLKIRSTKLEDSAMYFCAPRVGREEANEQFFGPGTRLTVL.

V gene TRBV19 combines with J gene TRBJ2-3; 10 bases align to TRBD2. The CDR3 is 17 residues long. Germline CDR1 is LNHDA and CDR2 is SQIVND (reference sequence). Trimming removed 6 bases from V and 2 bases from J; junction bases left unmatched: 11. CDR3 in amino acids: CASSSLAGTSDTDTQYF. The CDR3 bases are TGTGCCAGTAGCTCACTTGCCGGGACTAGCGACACAGATACGCAGTATTTT.

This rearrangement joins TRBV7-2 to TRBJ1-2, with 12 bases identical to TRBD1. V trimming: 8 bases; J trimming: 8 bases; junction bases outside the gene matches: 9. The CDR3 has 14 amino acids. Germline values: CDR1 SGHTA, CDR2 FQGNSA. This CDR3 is CASSGQGANLGYTF. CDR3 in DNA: TGTGCCAGCTCGGGACAGGGGGCCAATTTAGGCTACACCTTC. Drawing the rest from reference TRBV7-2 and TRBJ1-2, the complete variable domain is GAGVSQSPSNKVTEKGKDVELRCDPISGHTALYWYRQSLGQGLEFLIYFQGNSAPDKSGLPSDRFSAERTGGSVSTLTIQRTQQEDSAVYLCASSGQGANLGYTFGSGTRLTVV.

The CDR3 DNA follows: TGTGCCAGCAGCGTAGGACGGGGACTAACCGGGGAGCTGTTTTTT. This translates into CASSVGRGLTGELFF. This sequence joins TRBV9 and TRBJ2-2; 7 bases align to TRBD2. The J segment lost 5 bases and the V segment lost 0 bases, leaving 4 bases of the junction unmatched. CDR3 size: 15 residues. The germline CDR1 and CDR2 sequences are SGDLS and YYNGEE.

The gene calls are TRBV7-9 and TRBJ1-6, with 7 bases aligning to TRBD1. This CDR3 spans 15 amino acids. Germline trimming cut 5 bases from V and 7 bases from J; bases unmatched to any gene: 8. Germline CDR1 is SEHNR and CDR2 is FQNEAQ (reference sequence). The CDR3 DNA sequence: TGTGCCAGCAGCGCTCCAGGGGGAGACAATTCACCCCTCCACTTT. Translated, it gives CASSAPGGDNSPLHF.

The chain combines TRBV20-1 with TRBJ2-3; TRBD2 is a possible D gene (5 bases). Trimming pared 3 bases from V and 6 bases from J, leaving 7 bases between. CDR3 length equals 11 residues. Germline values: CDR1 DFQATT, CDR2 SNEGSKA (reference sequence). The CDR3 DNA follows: TGCAGTGCTAGCGGGGTGGATACGCAGTATTTT. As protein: CSASGVDTQYF.

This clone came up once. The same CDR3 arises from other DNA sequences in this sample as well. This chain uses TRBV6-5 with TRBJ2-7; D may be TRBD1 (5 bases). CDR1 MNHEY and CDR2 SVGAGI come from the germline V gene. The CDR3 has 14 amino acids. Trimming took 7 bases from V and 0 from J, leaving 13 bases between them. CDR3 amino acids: CASKGHQSSYEQYF. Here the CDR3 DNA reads TGTGCCAGCAAAGGACACCAGAGCTCCTACGAGCAGTACTTC.

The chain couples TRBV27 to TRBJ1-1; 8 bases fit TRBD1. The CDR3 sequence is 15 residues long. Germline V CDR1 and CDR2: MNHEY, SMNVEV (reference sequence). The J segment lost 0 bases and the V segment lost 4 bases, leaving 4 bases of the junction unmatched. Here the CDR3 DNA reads TGTGCCAGCAGTTACGGGACAGGAATGAACACTGAAGCTTTCTTT. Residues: CASSYGTGMNTEAFF.